These 8 T cell receptor beta chains were all obtained from the same sample, sequenced in a study of human T cells and chemical hapten exposure. TCRdb called the RACE reads again in MiXCR, with one record for every CDR3 protein. The table records some 110,000 distinct CDR3 sequences, about 11% of them present only once. Time point in this sample: patch test 3, about 24 weeks after DPC sensitization. Sample treatment: therapeutic diphenylcyclopropenone sensitization with weekly scalp DPC. The sample in question was whole blood, obtained in connection with sensitization to the hapten diphenylcyclopropenone (DPC). These receptors were collected from a woman between 45 and 60 years old with alopecia areata. Some clones in this sample may be carry-over from other donors' samples.

The table lists this clonotype with a few counts. The chain is built from TRBV6-6 and TRBJ2-4; 8 bases are shared with TRBD1. Trimming removed 2 bases from V and 0 bases from J; junction bases left unmatched: 9. CDR3 size: 18 residues. CDR1 MNHNY and CDR2 SVGAGI come from the germline V gene (reference sequence). The CDR3 region has the DNA TGTGCCAGCAGTTACGTATACAGGGGGTGGACAGCCAAAAACATTCAGTACTTC. Its translation is CASSYVYRGWTAKNIQYF.

This clonotype was counted only a few times. DNA of the CDR3: TGTGCCAGCATTGACACTGAAGCTTTCTTT. Protein product: CASIDTEAFF. The V call is TRBV5-5, the J call TRBJ1-1; D remains ambiguous. CDR3 size: 10 residues. Germline V gene lookup returns CDR1 SGHKS and CDR2 YYEKEE (reference sequence). V was trimmed by 6 bases and J by 3 bases, leaving 3 bases between them.

This chain uses TRBV6-2 or TRBV6-3 with TRBJ1-1; 9 bases are a match to TRBD1. Germline V gene sequence: CDR1 MNHEY, CDR2 SVGEGT. Trimming at V came to 6 bases and at J to 1 base, leaving 6 bases not matched to a gene. CDR3 size: 15 residues. As DNA, the CDR3 is TGTGCCAGCAGCGAACAGGGGGCCCCGAACACTGAAGCTTTCTTT. Translating gives CASSEQGAPNTEAFF.

V gene TRBV6-5 combines with J gene TRBJ1-4; maybe TRBD1 (5 bases). Germline CDR1 MNHEY, CDR2 SVGAGI. V shed 5 bases and J shed 3 bases, with 13 bases lying between them. The CDR3 is 15 amino acids. The CDR3, as DNA: TGTGCCAGCAGTACGGGGGTAGGGGCTAATGAAAAACTGTTTTTT. This encodes CASSTGVGANEKLFF.

This clonotype was seen repeatedly, ten times or more. The chain joins TRBV12-3 or TRBV12-4 to TRBJ1-2; no firm D call. This CDR3 region has 14 residues. Trimming took off 1 base at V and 0 bases at J, with 6 bases between the two ends. CDR3 protein: CASSLGLANYGYTF. As DNA, the CDR3 is TGTGCCAGCAGTTTAGGGCTTGCTAACTATGGCTACACCTTC.

This clonotype was found many times. The chain combines TRBV3-1 with TRBJ2-5, with D unresolved. The CDR3 has 11 amino acids. The germline CDR1 and CDR2 sequences are LGHDT and YNNKEL (reference sequence). Trimming left V 3 bases short and J 6 bases short, with 5 bases between. In DNA, the CDR3 is TGTGCCAGCAGCCAGATGCAGACCCAGTACTTC. This encodes CASSQMQTQYF.

There are many counts of this clonotype. This sequence joins TRBV29-1 and TRBJ2-3; 12 bases fit TRBD2. The CDR3 is 15 amino acids. The V and J ends lost 6 bases and 1 base, in that order; junction bases with no gene match: 5. Germline V CDR1 and CDR2: SQVTM, ANQGSEA. The CDR3 reads CSVLRLAGGTDTQYF. The CDR3 DNA follows: TGCAGCGTCCTAAGACTAGCGGGAGGCACAGATACGCAGTATTTT.

In this sample, this clonotype turned up a few times. The CDR3 region has the DNA TGTGCCAGCAGAACCGGAACGTCAGCGGGCCGCCGCACAGATACGCAGTATTTT. Its translation is CASRTGTSAGRRTDTQYF. The chain is built from TRBV2 and TRBJ2-3; D is possibly TRBD2 (6 bases). Germline V gene data show CDR1 as SNHLY and CDR2 as FYNNEI. The CDR3 covers 18 residues. Trimming pared 6 bases from V and 1 base from J, leaving 23 bases between.